Listed here are 13 T cell receptor beta chains from one sample, sequenced in a study of cytomegalovirus exposure and HLA in healthy donors. The primer mix had 60 Vbeta and 13 Jbeta primers. Some clones are missing from TCRdb's copy, which holds only in-frame ones; the method was immunoSEQ multiplex PCR. The sample records about 130,000 clones, approximately 77% being singletons. Sequencing input: PBMCs. These receptor sequences come from a man younger than 45 in good health and CMV-seronegative.

The chain is built from TRBV5-1 and TRBJ1-1, with 8 bases that match TRBD1. The CDR3 is made up of 16 amino acids. V lost 0 bases and J lost 6; bases outside the gene matches: 10. The V gene's germline CDR1 is SGHRS and CDR2 YFSETQ. As DNA, the CDR3 is TGCGCCAGCAGCTTGGGGGGGACAGGTGGAAACGCTGAAGCTTTCTTT. The encoded protein is CASSLGGTGGNAEAFF.

The chain couples TRBV9 to TRBJ2-2; D possibly corresponds to TRBD1 (5 bases). Looked up from germline, CDR1 is SGDLS and CDR2 is YYNGEE. The CDR3 has 16 amino acids. The germline V and J ends were trimmed by 9 bases and 4 bases, with 22 bases remaining between them. CDR3: CATHPNLQGSTGELFF. DNA of the CDR3: TGTGCCACCCACCCAAACCTCCAGGGATCCACCGGGGAGCTGTTTTTT.

J is TRBJ2-3 and V is TRBV4-1; no definite D call. In germline, CDR1 is MGHRA, CDR2 YSYEKL. Trimming cost V 1 base and J 0 bases, with 8 bases left between them. The CDR3 consists of 15 residues. The CDR3 reads CASSQGPYSTDTQYF. Written as DNA, the CDR3 is TGCGCCAGCAGCCAAGGGCCGTATAGCACAGATACGCAGTATTTT.

This chain connects TRBV6-6 to TRBJ2-1; 7 bases are shared with TRBD2. Unmatched junction bases numbered 10, after V lost 0 bases and J lost 8 bases. The CDR3 has 16 residues. The V gene's germline CDR1 is MNHNY and CDR2 SVGAGI (reference sequence). The CDR3 DNA sequence: TGTGCCAGCAGTTACTCCCCTGGCGGGAGTCTTCATGAGCAGTTCTTC. Translated, it gives CASSYSPGGSLHEQFF.

This chain uses TRBV5-4 with TRBJ2-3, with TRBD2 matching 11 bases. The germline CDR1 and CDR2 sequences are SGHNT and YYREEE (reference sequence). V was clipped by 5 bases and J by 2 bases; unmatched bases: 7. The CDR3 runs 16 residues. In DNA form, the CDR3 reads TGTGCCAGCAGGGCCGGGACTAGCGGACCCACAGATACGCAGTATTTT. Its protein product is CASRAGTSGPTDTQYF.

The chain recombines TRBV6-5 with TRBJ1-4, with a weak D call TRBD1 (5 bases). Germline V CDR1 and CDR2: MNHEY, SVGAGI. The CDR3 covers 15 residues. The V end was cut by 5 bases, the J end by 2 bases, with 12 bases between. The CDR3 bases are TGTGCCAGCAGTGGTAATTGGGGCACTAATGAAAAACTGTTTTTT. This codes for CASSGNWGTNEKLFF.

This rearrangement joins TRBV6-7 to TRBJ1-5; TRBD1 matches 8 bases. TRBV6-7 qualifies as an ORF whose function is uncertain. CDR3 length: 15 amino acids. This chain's CDR3 is CDISSKDRVSQPQHF. CDR3 sequence (DNA): TGTGACATCTCTTCTAAGGACAGGGTCAGTCAGCCCCAGCATTTT.

This clone was seen a handful of times. This chain joins TRBV10-3 and TRBJ2-2; 13 bases are a match to TRBD2. The ends lost 5 bases at V and 4 bases at J; junction bases unmatched: 10. The CDR3 length is 18 residues. CDR1 and CDR2 (germline): ENHRY, SYGVKD. The CDR3: CAISPTSGRGFGTGELFF. CDR3 DNA: TGTGCCATCAGTCCTACTAGCGGGAGGGGTTTTGGCACCGGGGAGCTGTTTTTT.

V is TRBV6-5 and J is TRBJ2-3; 7 nucleotides line up with TRBD2. The J segment lost 7 bases and the V segment lost 2 bases, leaving 12 bases of the junction unmatched. Germline V gene lookup returns CDR1 MNHEY and CDR2 SVGAGI. The CDR3 has 16 residues. CDR3: CASSYPGLGTPYTQYF. As DNA, the CDR3 is TGTGCCAGCAGTTACCCCGGACTAGGTACTCCCTATACGCAGTATTTT.

The chain links TRBV11-2 to TRBJ2-3; 7 bases fit TRBD2. The CDR3 has 15 amino acids. CDR1 is SGHAT, CDR2 FQNNGV, per germline. J gave up 1 base and V 5 bases, and 6 bases lay outside the gene matches. CDR3 sequence reads: CASSRGLGGTDTQYF. In DNA form, the CDR3 reads TGTGCCAGCAGCCGAGGACTAGGGGGCACAGATACGCAGTATTTT.

This clone occurred once. V gene TRBV7-6 combines with J gene TRBJ2-6; D perhaps matches TRBD1 (7 bases). The CDR3 sequence is 17 residues long. CDR1 is SGHVS and CDR2 is FNYEAQ in the germline V gene. Deletions cut 1 base from V and 1 base from J, with 11 bases between. Written as DNA, the CDR3 is TGTGCCAGCAGCTTAGAGGCAGGGGGGTCTGGGGCCAACGTCCTGACTTTC. Translated, it gives CASSLEAGGSGANVLTF. Full variable domain (rest looked up from reference TRBV7-6 and TRBJ2-6): GAGVSQSPRYKVTKRGQDVALRCDPISGHVSLYWYRQALGQGPEFLTYFNYEAQQDKSGLPNDRFSAERPEGSISTLTIQRTEQRDSAMYRCASSLEAGGSGANVLTFGAGSRLTVL.

This rearrangement joins TRBV7-8 to TRBJ1-1; weak D call: TRBD1 (6 bases). Germline values: CDR1 SGHVS, CDR2 FQNEAQ. V was trimmed by 0 bases and J by 1 base, leaving 9 bases between them. CDR3 length: 15 amino acids. This CDR3 reads CASSLAPRGNTEAFF. Written as DNA, the CDR3 is TGTGCCAGCAGCTTAGCTCCCAGGGGGAACACTGAAGCTTTCTTT.

V usage is TRBV27 and J usage is TRBJ2-2, with D unresolved. The CDR3 has 14 amino acids. Per germline, CDR1 MNHEY and CDR2 SMNVEV (reference sequence). The V and J ends lost 4 bases and 1 base respectively, with 7 bases between them. The chain's CDR3 is CASSSPGNTGELFF. CDR3 sequence (DNA): TGTGCCAGCAGTTCTCCGGGGAACACCGGGGAGCTGTTTTTT.